This TCR beta chain was found in a study of CD8 T cells in ankylosing spondylitis. With regard to this clonotype: At one of its ends the junction is not consistent with the germline gene, which may arise from a read error.

CDR3 length: 14 amino acids. CDR1 LNHNV and CDR2 YYDKDF come from the germline V gene (reference sequence). A quantitative 5'-RACE method, one with molecular barcodes, was used to make TCR beta libraries. TCRdb re-called the 5' RACE reads with MiXCR, one entry per CDR3 protein. This table has about 100,000 distinct CDR3 sequences, 24% appearing once. The sequenced sample was synovial fluid, either unsorted or a sorted T cell fraction (not recorded which). This TCR was recovered from a male donor with ankylosing spondylitis. V gene TRBV15 combines with J gene TRBJ1-2, with 9 nucleotides matching TRBD1. The CDR3 DNA reads TGTGCCACCAGCAGAGAGGGACAGGGTATGGCAAGTTCCTTC. Amino acid sequence: CATSREGQGMASSF.